Described below is a single TCR beta chain sequence and its context. A junction boundary mismatches the germline segment, possibly from a read error. The patients had localized lung adenocarcinoma, a non-small cell subtype. This sample is part of a study of CD4 and CD8 cells across lung adenocarcinoma regions. TCRdb passed the PCR reads through MiXCR, listing each CDR3 protein once. The sample lists around 18,000 distinct CDR3 sequences; approximately 50% were seen once. The CDR3 sequence is 16 residues long. Germline V CDR1 and CDR2: MNHNS, SASEGT. The TCR was taken from a male donor with lung adenocarcinoma. The CD4 and CD8 labels of this study may be unreliable. V and J are TRBV6-1 and TRBJ2-3, with D tentatively TRBD2 (7 bases). The sequenced material came from CD8+ T cells from the margin of a lung tumor. The CDR3 sequence: CASSPPGRGGTDTQYF. In DNA, the CDR3 is TGTGCCAGCAGTCCCCCGGGTAGGGGGGGCACAGATACTCAGTATTTC.